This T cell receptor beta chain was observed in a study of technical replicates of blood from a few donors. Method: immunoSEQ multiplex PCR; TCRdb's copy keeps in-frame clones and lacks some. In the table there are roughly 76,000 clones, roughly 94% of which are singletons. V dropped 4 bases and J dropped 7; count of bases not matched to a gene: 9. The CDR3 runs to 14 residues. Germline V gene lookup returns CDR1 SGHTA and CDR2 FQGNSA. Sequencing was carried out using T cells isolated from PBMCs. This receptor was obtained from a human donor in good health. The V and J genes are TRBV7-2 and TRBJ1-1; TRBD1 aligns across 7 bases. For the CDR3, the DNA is TGTGCCAGCAGCTACGGGACAGCCTCTCTTGAAGCTTTCTTT. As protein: CASSYGTASLEAFF. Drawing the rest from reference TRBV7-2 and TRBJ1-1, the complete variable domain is GAGVSQSPSNKVTEKGKDVELRCDPISGHTALYWYRQSLGQGLEFLIYFQGNSAPDKSGLPSDRFSAERTGGSVSTLTIQRTQQEDSAVYLCASSYGTASLEAFFGQGTRLTVV.